Below are 3 T cell receptor beta chains sequenced from a single sample in a study of blood T cells in healthy people across ages. Primers used in a second PCR of about 7 to 12 cycles were a sample-barcoded 5' primer and a J-beta primer mix. TCRdb reanalysed the 5' RACE reads using MiXCR and keeps one entry per CDR3 protein. Seen here are some 760,000 distinct CDR3 sequences, 25% observed once, and the top ten hold roughly 3.5%. The sample also formed part of further work on T cells of mothers and their children.

Sequenced input: blood. The receptors were sampled from a boy aged 5-17 years in good health.

This clonotype was counted once. The chain couples TRBV12-3 or TRBV12-4 to TRBJ2-5; the D gene is possibly TRBD1 (6 bases). The CDR3 extends over 14 amino acids. V gave up 2 bases and J gave up 5 bases, with 12 bases separating them. DNA for the CDR3: TGTGCCAGCAGTTTAAAGACAGGAATGGAGACCCAGTACTTC. It codes for CASSLKTGMETQYF.

This clonotype was counted a few times. This chain joins TRBV28 and TRBJ2-3; 12 bases are a match to TRBD2. The V gene end was trimmed by 5 bases and the J gene end by 0 bases; junction bases not matched to a gene: 12. The CDR3 runs 19 residues. Germline CDR1 is MDHEN and CDR2 is SYDVKM. DNA of the CDR3: TGTGCCAGCAGTCCCCGACTAGCGGGGGCCCACCTAAGCACAGATACGCAGTATTTT. It specifies CASSPRLAGAHLSTDTQYF.

The V gene is TRBV20-1, the J gene TRBJ1-2; the D is unclear. This CDR3 has 13 amino acids. V was trimmed by 6 bases and J by 4 bases, leaving 15 bases between them. Germline loops: CDR1 DFQATT, CDR2 SNEGSKA (reference sequence). CDR3 nucleotides: TGCAGTGCCGGGCGGCGGGTCGGCTATGGCTACACCTTC. Protein sequence: CSAGRRVGYGYTF.